Listed below are T cell receptor beta chains from one sample, sequenced in a study of response to subunit inactivated influenza vaccine. One entry per CDR3 protein, called by TCRdb with MiXCR from the RT-PCR reads. The sample holds about 540,000 distinct CDR3 sequences, 20% to 25% seen once. This sample also belongs to another study, concerning T cells expressing NK-cell markers.

The specimen comprised CD4+ T cells sorted from PBMCs, sampled 12 days after vaccination. Receptor source: a middle-aged man who received an inactivated influenza vaccine. The CDR3 runs from the conserved cysteine through the conserved F or W. Each record gives: J gene, clone size, V gene, D gene, CDR3 protein, CDR3 DNA. The D gene is left open where the match is weak. Some rows mark clone size as missing; the rest say once, few, many or name a class of expanded clone.

TRBJ2-7,few,TRBV6-5,TRBD2,CASSYGTSGRREQYF,TGTGCCAGCAGCTACGGGACTAGCGGGAGGAGGGAGCAGTACTTC
TRBJ1-2,.,TRBV7-9,TRBD1,CASSLDRAQLEGYTF,TGTGCCAGCAGCTTGGACAGGGCCCAGCTGGAGGGCTACACCTTC
TRBJ2-1,.,TRBV28,TRBD2,CASSLWGGSLAGNNEQFF,TGTGCCAGCAGTTTATGGGGGGGGAGTCTAGCGGGTAACAATGAGCAGTTCTTC
TRBJ2-5,.,TRBV15,.,CATMQDRQETQYF,TGTGCCACCATGCAGGACAGACAAGAGACCCAGTACTTC
TRBJ2-7,.,TRBV2,.,CASNEEASQYF,TGTGCCAGCAATGAGGAGGCATCCCAGTACTTC
TRBJ2-4,few,TRBV7-2,TRBD2,CASSSWTSGLAKNIQYF,TGTGCCAGCAGCTCCTGGACTAGCGGGCTAGCCAAAAACATTCAGTACTTC
TRBJ2-5,.,TRBV20-1,TRBD2,CSARDLLAGGGYQETQYF,TGCAGTGCTAGAGATCTACTAGCGGGAGGGGGTTACCAAGAGACCCAGTACTTC
TRBJ2-2,.,TRBV5-1,TRBD1,CASSPTGGAVGTGELFF,TGCGCCAGCAGCCCGACAGGGGGCGCGGTTGGAACCGGGGAGCTGTTTTTT
TRBJ2-7,.,TRBV2,TRBD2,CASSRERGSSYEQYF,TGTGCCAGCAGTAGGGAGCGGGGGAGCTCCTACGAGCAGTACTTC
TRBJ2-3,few,TRBV5-6,TRBD1,CASSAAGTGGAIETDTQYF,TGTGCCAGCAGCGCCGCCGGGACAGGGGGCGCGATAGAGACAGATACGCAGTATTTT
TRBJ1-6,few,TRBV20-1,TRBD1,CSARWTGLQSPLHF,TGCAGTGCCAGGTGGACAGGGTTACAGTCACCCCTCCACTTT
TRBJ2-1,.,TRBV7-8,TRBD2,CASSLNRLAAYNEQFF,TGTGCCAGCAGCCTCAACCGACTAGCGGCCTACAATGAGCAGTTCTTC
TRBJ2-5,.,TRBV7-9,.,CASSLVPETQYF,TGTGCCAGCAGCTTAGTACCAGAGACCCAGTACTTC
TRBJ2-7,many,TRBV10-3,.,CAISPGHEQYF,TGTGCCATCAGTCCGGGCCACGAGCAGTACTTC
TRBJ1-2,.,TRBV4-1,.,CASSQDAGAAYGYTF,TGCGCCAGCAGCCAAGACGCAGGGGCTGCCTATGGCTACACCTTC
TRBJ2-1,.,TRBV7-2,TRBD2,CASSLDRLASDEQFF,TGTGCCAGCAGCTTAGATAGACTAGCGAGCGATGAGCAGTTCTTC
TRBJ2-2,few,TRBV2,.,CASVGATGELFF,TGTGCCAGCGTGGGCGCCACCGGGGAGCTGTTTTTT
TRBJ1-1,few,TRBV6-5,.,CASSYSGITEAFF,TGTGCCAGCAGTTACTCAGGGATCACTGAAGCTTTCTTT
TRBJ1-5,few,TRBV20-1,.,CSARGGALSNQPQHF,TGCAGTGCTAGGGGGGGGGCACTTAGCAATCAGCCCCAGCATTTT
TRBJ1-2,many,TRBV30,.,CAWSLRAAATGYTF,TGTGCCTGGAGTTTAAGGGCGGCGGCGACTGGCTACACCTTC
TRBJ2-3,few,TRBV7-8,TRBD1,CASSLVGTGGRDTQYF,TGTGCCAGCAGCTTAGTCGGGACAGGGGGAAGAGATACGCAGTATTTT
TRBJ2-5,few,TRBV20-1,.,CSALPTSETQYF,TGCAGTGCTCTCCCCACCTCGGAGACCCAGTACTTC
TRBJ2-1,.,TRBV7-8,.,CASSLGRGENEQFF,TGTGCCAGCAGCTTAGGCAGGGGGGAGAATGAGCAGTTCTTC
TRBJ2-1,many,TRBV15,.,CATSGLADYNEQFF,TGTGCCACCAGCGGGCTAGCAGATTACAATGAGCAGTTCTTC
TRBJ2-3,.,TRBV5-6,TRBD1,CASTSRGRPDTQYF,TGTGCCAGCACCTCGAGGGGGCGCCCAGATACGCAGTATTTT
TRBJ1-6,few,TRBV20-1,TRBD1,CSATGTGSSYNSPLHF,TGCAGTGCTACCGGGACAGGAAGCTCCTATAATTCACCCCTCCACTTT
TRBJ2-2,few,TRBV12-3/TRBV12-4,.,CASSPGKTNTGELFF,TGTGCCAGCAGCCCAGGAAAAACGAACACCGGGGAGCTGTTTTTT